Sequencing of this TCR beta chain was carried out in a study of CD8+CD57+ T cells in acquired aplastic anemia. Study at large: Recorded DNA amounts for sorted CD4+ and CD8+ cells had an average of approximately 2.9 ug.

Investigators profiled TCR beta VDJ and CDR3 from genomic DNA template. MiXCR was run by TCRdb on the reads, yielding one entry per CDR3 protein. The table has approximately 150,000 distinct CDR3 sequences, 40% to 55% seen once. V was shortened by 0 bases and J by 7 bases, with 10 bases between the two germline ends. Germline V CDR1 and CDR2: DFQATT, SNEGSKA (reference sequence). CDR3 length: 14 amino acids. CD8+CD57+ cell expansion, shown by flow cytometry, had occurred in the patients selected for sequencing. Receipt of therapy had not occurred in any patient by the time of blood sampling. The rearrangement links TRBV20-1 to TRBJ1-6; D is undetermined. Sequenced sample: sorted CD4+, CD8+, or CD8+CD57+ T cells (not recorded which) from PBMCs. The receptor's source is a human donor with aplastic anemia. The CDR3, as DNA: TGCAGTGCTAGAGATGGCCAGATAAATTCACCCCTCCACTTT. This encodes CSARDGQINSPLHF.